This T cell receptor beta chain derives from a study of control samples from healthy donors and cancer patients. Germline V gene sequence: CDR1 SGHTA, CDR2 FQGTGA. The V end was cut by 5 bases, the J end by 3 bases, with 8 bases between. The CDR3 covers 13 residues. Generated by immunoSEQ multiplex PCR, the TCRdb table keeps only in-frame clones and is missing some. This table has about 170,000 clones, 70% to 90% appearing once. What was sequenced was blood. V and J are TRBV7-3 and TRBJ2-1; D not resolved. This TCR was recovered from a man aged 25 to 40 in good health. CDR3 nucleotides: TGTGCCAGCAGCCTGGGCTTCTACAATGAGCAGTTCTTC. Translation: CASSLGFYNEQFF.